The 18 T cell receptor beta chains reported below all come from one sample, sequenced in a study of cytomegalovirus exposure and HLA in healthy donors. The PCR was carried out with 60 Vbeta primers and 13 Jbeta primers. Profiling relied on immunoSEQ multiplex PCR, and the TCRdb table lists in-frame clones only, not all of them. In the table there are roughly 120,000 clones, 8.5% to 10% of which are singletons. The sample was PBMCs. The receptors come from a man in his forties in good health and CMV-seronegative.

This clone was picked up a small number of times. The rearrangement joins TRBV7-9 to TRBJ1-2; tentative D call: TRBD1 (6 bases). V lost 4 bases and J 2 bases, leaving 14 bases between the germline ends. The CDR3 spans 15 residues. CDR1 and CDR2 (germline): SEHNR, FQNEAQ (reference sequence). The CDR3 DNA is TGTGCCAGCAGCTCGCCACTAACAGGGAACTATGGCTACACCTTC. Residues: CASSSPLTGNYGYTF.

The table lists this clone with a few counts. The J gene is TRBJ2-7, the V gene TRBV29-1; TRBD1 agrees at 8 bases. CDR1 and CDR2 (germline): SQVTM, ANQGSEA. Trimming cost V 4 bases and J 5 bases; bases outside gene matches: 7. This CDR3 region has 13 residues. The CDR3 nucleotides are TGCAGCGTTGTGGACAGGGATTTGCACGAGCAGTACTTC. This codes for CSVVDRDLHEQYF.

The chain recombines TRBV6-5 with TRBJ1-2; 10 positions match TRBD1. V trimming: 2 bases; J trimming: 4 bases; junction bases outside the gene matches: 7. The V gene's germline CDR1 is MNHEY and CDR2 SVGAGI. The CDR3 sequence is 16 residues long. The CDR3 nucleotides are TGTGCCAGCAGTTACCACGGACAGGGGGATCCCTATGGCTACACCTTC. Protein product: CASSYHGQGDPYGYTF.

The CDR3, as DNA: TGTGCCAGCAGCCATGTAGGGGAAAGGTACGAGCAGTACTTC. Its protein is CASSHVGERYEQYF. This rearrangement joins TRBV4-2 to TRBJ2-7; tentative D call: TRBD1 (5 bases). CDR1 LGHNA and CDR2 YNFKEQ come from the germline V gene. The V and J ends lost 3 bases and 4 bases respectively, with 13 bases between them. The CDR3 length is 14 residues.

This clone was observed a few times. The chain couples TRBV7-9 to TRBJ2-1; D ambiguous. The CDR3 runs 15 residues. CDR1 SEHNR and CDR2 FQNEAQ come from the germline V gene (reference sequence). V lost 2 bases and J 4 bases, leaving 12 bases between the germline ends. CDR3 bases: TGTGCCAGCAGCTTACTAGGAATTACTTACAATGAGCAGTTCTTC. It specifies CASSLLGITYNEQFF.

The V and J genes are TRBV7-2 and TRBJ1-1, with D perhaps TRBD1 (5 bases). CDR3 length equals 15 residues. V lost 5 bases, J lost 1 base, and 14 bases lay in between. From germline, CDR1 is SGHTA and CDR2 FQGNSA. CDR3 in DNA: TGTGCCAGCAGCCTTGAAGGGGATGCGAACACTGAAGCTTTCTTT. It is translated as CASSLEGDANTEAFF.

The chain links TRBV9 to TRBJ2-1; 9 bases align to TRBD1. With V trimmed by 6 bases and J by 5 bases, 9 bases remained unmatched. The CDR3 consists of 15 residues. In germline, CDR1 is SGDLS, CDR2 YYNGEE. The CDR3 region is CASTVRDREDNEQFF. In DNA, the CDR3 is TGTGCCAGCACGGTGCGGGACAGGGAGGACAATGAGCAGTTCTTC.

In its sample, this clone was seen a few times. The chain couples TRBV7-2 to TRBJ2-1, with D perhaps matching TRBD2 (5 bases). There are 15 residues in the CDR3. The V end was cut by 2 bases, the J end by 7 bases, with 15 bases between. The germline V gene has CDR1 SGHTA and CDR2 FQGNSA. CDR3 amino acids: CASSLSSRPGNEQFF. CDR3 bases: TGTGCCAGCAGCTTAAGCTCCCGCCCGGGGAATGAGCAGTTCTTC.

This clone came up a few times. The chain is built from TRBV6-1 and TRBJ2-5, with a tentative D call TRBD1 (6 bases). The CDR3 extends over 14 amino acids. V was shortened by 3 bases and J by 0 bases, with 8 bases between the two germline ends. CDR1 and CDR2 from the germline V gene are MNHNS and SASEGT. CDR3 region: CASSERGYQETQYF. The DNA for the CDR3 is TGTGCCAGCAGTGAGAGGGGGTACCAAGAGACCCAGTACTTC.

This chain connects TRBV10-3 to TRBJ2-3; TRBD1 matches at 11 bases. CDR1 and CDR2 (germline): ENHRY, SYGVKD. The CDR3 has 18 residues. V lost 2 bases to trimming and J lost 7 bases; unmatched junction nucleotides: 14. CDR3 in amino acids: CAISEGIGGQGDRNTQYF. The CDR3 bases are TGTGCCATCAGTGAGGGAATAGGGGGACAGGGGGACAGAAATACGCAGTATTTT.

The table lists this clone with a few counts. Its ends do not fully match the called genes, so a read error is possible. The rearrangement uses TRBV28 and TRBJ1-4, with D perhaps matching TRBD1 (5 bases). There are 12 residues in the CDR3. Germline values: CDR1 MDHEN, CDR2 SYDVKM. The chain's CDR3 is CASSLPRSTRAF. The DNA for the CDR3 is TGTGCCAGCAGTTTACCCCGTTCTACCAGGGCCTTT.

This clone was picked up a small number of times. The chain combines TRBV19 with TRBJ2-1, with TRBD2 matching over 14 bases. The CDR3 sequence is 16 residues long. V was clipped by 5 bases and J by 10 bases; unmatched bases: 10. Germline assignment: CDR1 LNHDA and CDR2 SQIVND (reference sequence). The CDR3 spells CASSRQGLAGEEEQFF. In DNA form, the CDR3 reads TGTGCCAGTAGTCGTCAGGGACTAGCGGGGGAGGAGGAGCAGTTCTTC.

For this clone: One end of the junction varies from germline; a read error may be responsible. The chain joins TRBV28 to TRBJ1-4, with D perhaps matching TRBD1 (6 bases). The CDR3 covers 15 residues. Germline-derived CDR1 and CDR2 are MDHEN and SYDVKM. CDR3 region: CASTSLWTDNGKLFF. The CDR3 DNA reads as TGTGCCAGCACCTCTCTGTGGACAGATAATGGAAAACTGTTTTTT.

J is TRBJ2-7 and V is TRBV6-7; tentative D call: TRBD2 (5 bases). TRBV6-7 is an ORF, with its function uncertain. V was cut by 2 bases and J by 3 bases, with 11 bases left in between. CDR3 length equals 14 residues. DNA of the CDR3: TGTGCCAGCAGTTACACTCGGACTCACTACGAGCAGTACTTC. Translated: CASSYTRTHYEQYF.

The gene calls are TRBV19 and TRBJ1-5, with D unresolved. The CDR3 consists of 13 residues. CDR1 is LNHDA and CDR2 is SQIVND in the germline V gene (reference sequence). Trimming removed 3 bases from V and 3 bases from J, with 6 bases in between. For the CDR3, the DNA is TGTGCCAGTAGTATGCAGGTCAATCAGCCCCAGCATTTT. Amino acid sequence: CASSMQVNQPQHF. Full variable domain (missing parts from reference TRBV19 and TRBJ1-5): DGGITQSPKYLFRKEGQNVTLSCEQNLNHDAMYWYRQDPGQGLRLIYYSQIVNDFQKGDIAEGYSVSREKKESFPLTVTSAQKNPTAFYLCASSMQVNQPQHFGDGTRLSIL.

This clone appeared a few times. The rearrangement joins TRBV6-5 to TRBJ2-1, with TRBD2 matching over 8 bases. The V segment lost 6 bases and the J segment 7 bases; nucleotides outside the gene matches: 5. Germline CDR1 MNHEY, CDR2 SVGAGI. This CDR3 comprises 13 residues. This CDR3 reads CASRAGGTNEQFF. The CDR3 DNA sequence: TGTGCCAGCAGGGCGGGGGGCACGAATGAGCAGTTCTTC.

This clone appeared a few times. The chain carries TRBV6-1 and TRBJ2-5; perhaps TRBD1 as D (5 bases). The CDR3 loop spans 14 amino acids. The ends were cut back, 6 bases at V and 0 bases at J, with 11 bases in the middle. Per the germline V gene, CDR1 is MNHNS and CDR2 is SASEGT. CDR3 region: CASSVLGDQETQYF. Here the CDR3 DNA reads TGTGCCAGCAGCGTTCTAGGGGACCAAGAGACCCAGTACTTC.

This clone was counted between two and nine times. The J gene is TRBJ2-5, the V gene TRBV4-1; 9 nucleotides line up with TRBD2. CDR1 and CDR2 (germline): MGHRA, YSYEKL. Trimming at V came to 5 bases and at J to 2 bases, leaving 9 bases not matched to a gene. CDR3 length equals 16 residues. CDR3 in amino acids: CASSKTASGAQETQYF. The CDR3 DNA follows: TGCGCCAGCAGCAAAACGGCTAGCGGGGCGCAAGAGACCCAGTACTTC.